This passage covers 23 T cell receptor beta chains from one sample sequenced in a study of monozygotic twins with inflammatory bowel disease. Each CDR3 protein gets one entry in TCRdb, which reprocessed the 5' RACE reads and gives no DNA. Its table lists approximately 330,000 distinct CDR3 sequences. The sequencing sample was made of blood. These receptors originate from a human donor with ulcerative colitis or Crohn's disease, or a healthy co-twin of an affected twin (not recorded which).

CDR3 residues: CATSRDPDRVSQPQHF. J is TRBJ1-5 and V is TRBV15; there is no DNA to check the TCRdb D call of TRBD1. The CDR3 is 16 amino acids. Germline V gene data show CDR1 as LNHNV and CDR2 as YYDKDF (reference sequence). The full variable domain, in which reference TRBV15 and TRBJ1-5 provide the parts outside the CDR3, is DAMVIQNPRYQVTQFGKPVTLSCSQTLNHNVMYWYQQKSSQAPKLLFHYYDKDFNNEADTPDNFQSRRPNTSFCFLDIRSPGLGDTAMYLCATSRDPDRVSQPQHFGDGTRLSIL.

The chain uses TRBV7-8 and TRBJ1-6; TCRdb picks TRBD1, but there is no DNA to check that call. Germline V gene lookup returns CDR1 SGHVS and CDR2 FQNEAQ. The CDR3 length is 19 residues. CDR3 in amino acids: CASSKGKPGQGWYNSPLHF.

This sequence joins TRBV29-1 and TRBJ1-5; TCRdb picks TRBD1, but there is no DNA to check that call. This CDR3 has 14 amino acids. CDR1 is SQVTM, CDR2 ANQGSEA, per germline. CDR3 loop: CSVVTTTGDQPQHF.

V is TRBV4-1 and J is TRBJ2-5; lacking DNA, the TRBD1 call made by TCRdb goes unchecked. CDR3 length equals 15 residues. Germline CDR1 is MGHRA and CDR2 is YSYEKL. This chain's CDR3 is CASSQWGTGHETQYF.

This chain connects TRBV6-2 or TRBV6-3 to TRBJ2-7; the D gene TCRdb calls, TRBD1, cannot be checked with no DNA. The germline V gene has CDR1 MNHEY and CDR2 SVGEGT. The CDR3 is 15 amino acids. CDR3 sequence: CASSLGGQVFYEQYF.

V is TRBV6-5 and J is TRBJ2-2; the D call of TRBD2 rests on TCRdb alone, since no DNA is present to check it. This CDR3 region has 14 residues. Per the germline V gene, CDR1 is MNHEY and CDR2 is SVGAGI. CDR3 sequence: CASSYQRGIGELFF.

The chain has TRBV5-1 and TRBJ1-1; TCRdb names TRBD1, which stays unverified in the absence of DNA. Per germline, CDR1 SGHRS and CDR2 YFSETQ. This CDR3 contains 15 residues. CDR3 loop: CASSPDRGGNTEAFF.

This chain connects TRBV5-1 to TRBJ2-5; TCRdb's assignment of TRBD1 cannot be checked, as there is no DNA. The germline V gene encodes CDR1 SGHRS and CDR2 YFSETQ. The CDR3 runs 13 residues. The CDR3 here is CASSFRARETQYF.

The CDR3 spells CSAREMRSGSYEQYF. The V and J genes are TRBV20-1 and TRBJ2-7; TCRdb calls TRBD2, which cannot be checked without DNA. CDR1 and CDR2 from the germline V gene are DFQATT and SNEGSKA (reference sequence). This CDR3 has 15 residues.

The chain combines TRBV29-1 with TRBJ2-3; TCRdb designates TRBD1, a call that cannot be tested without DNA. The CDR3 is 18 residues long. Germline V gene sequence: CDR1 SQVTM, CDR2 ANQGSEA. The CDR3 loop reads CSDYPGPRSGNITDTQYF.

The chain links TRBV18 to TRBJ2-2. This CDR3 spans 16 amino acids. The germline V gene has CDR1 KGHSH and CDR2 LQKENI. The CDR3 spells CASSPSSRTNTGELFF.

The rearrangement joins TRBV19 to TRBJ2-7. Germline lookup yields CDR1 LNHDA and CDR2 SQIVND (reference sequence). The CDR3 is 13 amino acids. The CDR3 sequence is CASRIIGDTEQYF.

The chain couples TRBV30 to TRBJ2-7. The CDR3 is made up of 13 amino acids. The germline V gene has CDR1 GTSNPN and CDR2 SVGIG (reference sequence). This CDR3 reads CAWIDYSRDEQYF.

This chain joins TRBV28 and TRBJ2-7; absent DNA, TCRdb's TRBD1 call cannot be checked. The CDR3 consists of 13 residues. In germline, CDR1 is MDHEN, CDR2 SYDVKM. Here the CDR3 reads CASFSPNGADQYF.

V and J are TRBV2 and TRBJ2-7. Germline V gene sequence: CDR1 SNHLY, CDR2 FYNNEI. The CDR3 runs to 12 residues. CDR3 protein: CASKRMLYEQYF.

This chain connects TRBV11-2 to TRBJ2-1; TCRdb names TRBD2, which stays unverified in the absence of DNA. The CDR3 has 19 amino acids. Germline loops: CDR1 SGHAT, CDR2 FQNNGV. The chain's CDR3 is CASSLGYRVPSASYNEQFF. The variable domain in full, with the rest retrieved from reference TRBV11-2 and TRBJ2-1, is EAGVAQSPRYKIIEKRQSVAFWCNPISGHATLYWYQQILGQGPKLLIQFQNNGVVDDSQLPKDRFSAERLKGVDSTLKIQPAKLEDSAVYLCASSLGYRVPSASYNEQFFGPGTRLTVL.

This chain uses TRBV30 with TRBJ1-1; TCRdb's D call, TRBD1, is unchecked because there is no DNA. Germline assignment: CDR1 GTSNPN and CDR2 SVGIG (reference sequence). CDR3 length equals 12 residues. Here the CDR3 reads CASARVNTEAFF.

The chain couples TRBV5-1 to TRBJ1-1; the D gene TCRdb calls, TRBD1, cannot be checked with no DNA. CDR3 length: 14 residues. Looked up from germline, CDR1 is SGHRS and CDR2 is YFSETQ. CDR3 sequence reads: CASSPGRGSAEAFF. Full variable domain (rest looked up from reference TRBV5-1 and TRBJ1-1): KAGVTQTPRYLIKTRGQQVTLSCSPISGHRSVSWYQQTPGQGLQFLFEYFSETQRNKGNFPGRFSGRQFSNSRSEMNVSTLELGDSALYLCASSPGRGSAEAFFGQGTRLTVV.

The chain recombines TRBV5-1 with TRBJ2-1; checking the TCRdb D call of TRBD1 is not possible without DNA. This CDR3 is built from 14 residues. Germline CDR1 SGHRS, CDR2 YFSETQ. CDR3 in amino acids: CASSLDGGYNEQFF.

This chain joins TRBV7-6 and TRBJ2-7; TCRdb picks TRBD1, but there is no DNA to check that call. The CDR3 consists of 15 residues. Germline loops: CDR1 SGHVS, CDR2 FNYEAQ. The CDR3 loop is CASSVGTEGSYEQYF.

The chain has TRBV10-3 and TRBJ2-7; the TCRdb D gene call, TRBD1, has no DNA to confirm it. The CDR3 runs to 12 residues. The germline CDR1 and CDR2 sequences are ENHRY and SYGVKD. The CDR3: CAISAEGEEQYF.

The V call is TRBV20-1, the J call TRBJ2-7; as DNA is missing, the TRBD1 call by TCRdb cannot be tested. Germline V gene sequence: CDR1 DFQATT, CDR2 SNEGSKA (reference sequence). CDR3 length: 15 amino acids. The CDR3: CSARKIQGPVHEQYF.

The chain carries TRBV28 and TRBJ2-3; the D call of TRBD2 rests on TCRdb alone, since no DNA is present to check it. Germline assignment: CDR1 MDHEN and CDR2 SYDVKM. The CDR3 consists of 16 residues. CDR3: CATTSGGGGSTDTQYF.